The 24 T cell receptor beta chains given below trace back to one sample, sequenced in a study of OX40 agonist ivuxolimab in advanced cancers. The protocol was immunoSEQ multiplex PCR, while the TCRdb copy is restricted to in-frame clones and leaves out a portion. The repertoire includes almost 50,000 clones, around 84% of them detected once, and approximately 1.6% sits in the top ten. The sample here was CD4+ or CD8+ T cells sorted from blood, taken in a trial of the OX40 agonist ivuxolimab. Receptors originate from an adult with an advanced solid tumor such as melanoma, head and neck, liver or kidney cancer.

CDR3 DNA sequence: TGCGCCAGCAGCCAAGATGGGCAGACCTATAATTCACCCCTCCACTTT. Protein: CASSQDGQTYNSPLHF. The gene calls are TRBV4-1 and TRBJ1-6; D not resolved. The V end lost 0 bases, the J end lost 2 bases, and 8 bases lay between the germline ends. The CDR3 is 16 residues long. Germline assignment: CDR1 MGHRA and CDR2 YSYEKL.

This chain links TRBV28 with TRBJ2-3; the match to TRBD1 covers 7 bases. Trimming removed 0 bases from V and 1 base from J; junction bases left unmatched: 19. The CDR3 is 21 amino acids. Per the germline V gene, CDR1 is MDHEN and CDR2 is SYDVKM. The DNA of the CDR3 is TGTGCCAGCAGTTTATGGGGCCCACGGTGGCTCCGACAGGGTCGCACAGATACGCAGTATTTT. Translating gives CASSLWGPRWLRQGRTDTQYF.

V usage is TRBV30 and J usage is TRBJ1-5, with 7 bases lining up with TRBD1. Germline values: CDR1 GTSNPN, CDR2 SVGIG (reference sequence). The CDR3 spans 14 residues. Trimming cost V 3 bases and J 4 bases; bases outside gene matches: 6. The CDR3 loop reads CAWSAGTANQPQHF. CDR3 DNA sequence: TGTGCCTGGAGCGCCGGGACAGCAAATCAGCCCCAGCATTTT.

The V and J genes are TRBV7-9 and TRBJ1-3; TRBD1 agrees at 7 bases. The CDR3 extends over 15 amino acids. V was pared by 5 bases and J by 0 bases, with 4 bases of the junction left unmatched. Germline V gene data show CDR1 as SEHNR and CDR2 as FQNEAQ (reference sequence). For the CDR3, the DNA is TGTGCCAGCAGCCTCAGGGGGGTCTCTGGAAACACCATATATTTT. Amino acid sequence: CASSLRGVSGNTIYF.

The chain carries TRBV6-5 and TRBJ2-4; TRBD1 agrees at 10 bases. J was trimmed by 7 bases and V by 5 bases; bases with no gene match: 2. The CDR3 consists of 13 residues. Germline CDR1 MNHEY, CDR2 SVGAGI. CDR3 protein: CASSGGQGNIQYF. As DNA, the CDR3 is TGTGCCAGCAGTGGGGGACAGGGGAACATTCAGTACTTC.

The CDR3 loop reads CASSPSGMPYEQYF. The CDR3 nucleotides are TGTGCCAGCAGCCCAAGCGGGATGCCCTACGAGCAGTACTTC. V is TRBV11-3 and J is TRBJ2-7; 7 nucleotides line up with TRBD2. The CDR3 totals 14 residues. Germline V gene data show CDR1 as SGHNT and CDR2 as YENEEA. The V and J ends lost 5 bases and 2 bases, in that order; junction bases with no gene match: 6.

The chain has TRBV7-9 and TRBJ2-7; TRBD2 aligns across 9 bases. CDR1 is SEHNR, CDR2 FQNEAQ, per germline (reference sequence). J lost 5 bases, V lost 6 bases, and 8 bases had no gene match. CDR3 length equals 14 residues. The CDR3 region has the DNA TGTGCCAGCAGTACAGCGGGAGGAAGCGACGAGCAGTACTTC. Encoded protein: CASSTAGGSDEQYF.

V is TRBV18 and J is TRBJ2-1, with 8 bases fitting TRBD2. CDR1 is KGHSH, CDR2 LQKENI, per germline. V was pared by 3 bases and J by 4 bases, with 5 bases of the junction left unmatched. The CDR3 extends over 15 amino acids. CDR3 sequence: CASSPTSGNYNEQFF. CDR3 sequence (DNA): TGTGCCAGCTCACCTACTAGCGGCAATTACAATGAGCAGTTCTTC.

The genes are TRBV10-2 and TRBJ1-6; unclear D gene. CDR1 and CDR2 from the germline V gene are WSHSY and SAAADI. Trimming shortened V by 3 bases and J by 9 bases, and 12 bases separated the two germline ends. The CDR3 extends over 14 amino acids. CDR3: CASSDPGVGSPLHF. DNA of the CDR3: TGCGCCAGCAGTGATCCGGGAGTAGGTTCACCCCTCCACTTT.

The V and J genes are TRBV7-2 and TRBJ2-6; D not certain. This CDR3 spans 16 amino acids. From germline, CDR1 is SGHTA and CDR2 FQGNSA. V dropped 5 bases and J dropped 0 bases, with 11 bases sitting between them. In nucleotides, the CDR3 is TGTGCCAGCAGCCCCCAGACAAGCTCTGGGGCCAACGTCCTGACTTTC. It codes for CASSPQTSSGANVLTF.

The chain has TRBV27 and TRBJ2-5; possible D gene TRBD1, 6 bases. The CDR3 runs 15 residues. CDR1 is MNHEY, CDR2 SMNVEV, per germline (reference sequence). V was cut by 5 bases and J by 1 base, with 14 bases left in between. The CDR3 sequence is CASSRTVVAQETQYF. CDR3 DNA: TGTGCCAGCAGTCGGACAGTGGTTGCCCAAGAGACCCAGTACTTC.

The rearrangement uses TRBV19 and TRBJ1-5, with D possibly TRBD1 on 5 matching bases. The germline gives CDR1 LNHDA, CDR2 SQIVND (reference sequence). CDR3 size: 15 residues. V was clipped by 3 bases and J by 6 bases, with 15 bases between them. Written as DNA, the CDR3 is TGTGCCAGTAGTATTACCGGGGCCCAGGGTCAGCCCCAGCATTTT. Protein product: CASSITGAQGQPQHF. The full variable domain, completed using reference TRBV19 and TRBJ1-5, is DGGITQSPKYLFRKEGQNVTLSCEQNLNHDAMYWYRQDPGQGLRLIYYSQIVNDFQKGDIAEGYSVSREKKESFPLTVTSAQKNPTAFYLCASSITGAQGQPQHFGDGTRLSIL.

This chain joins TRBV6-5 and TRBJ2-2, with D maybe TRBD2 (5 bases). CDR1 and CDR2 (germline): MNHEY, SVGAGI. The CDR3 is 15 amino acids. With 4 bases removed from V and 7 bases from J, the gap between germline ends came to 16 bases. The CDR3 reads CASSSPGKGDGELFF. Written as DNA, the CDR3 is TGTGCCAGCAGTTCTCCCGGGAAAGGCGACGGGGAGCTGTTTTTT.

This clone was seen more than once but under ten times. The rearrangement links TRBV7-2 to TRBJ1-2; D is unclear. The CDR3 is 13 residues long. Germline CDR1 is SGHTA and CDR2 is FQGNSA. V was pared by 0 bases and J by 3 bases, with 5 bases between. In DNA, the CDR3 is TGTGCCAGCAGCTTAGCGTTCGACTATGGCTACACCTTC. As protein: CASSLAFDYGYTF.

The V call is TRBV4-3, the J call TRBJ2-5; 8 nucleotides agree with TRBD1. With 0 bases clipped from V and 8 bases from J, the junction kept 5 bases outside the gene matches. Germline V CDR1 and CDR2: LGHNA, YSLEER. There are 14 residues in the CDR3. The CDR3 DNA reads TGCGCCAGCAGCCAAGATCCAGGGGGCGCTACCCAGTACTTC. This codes for CASSQDPGGATQYF.

The V and J genes are TRBV6-5 and TRBJ2-7, with 8 positions matching TRBD2. The CDR3 extends over 15 amino acids. V was clipped by 6 bases and J by 6 bases; unmatched bases: 13. Germline values: CDR1 MNHEY, CDR2 SVGAGI. The CDR3 DNA follows: TGTGCCAGCAGGGCGCGGGAGGCCCCTCCTGGCGAGCAGTACTTC. Its translation is CASRAREAPPGEQYF.

The chain employs TRBV19 and TRBJ2-1; TRBD2 matches 7 bases. Germline V gene sequence: CDR1 LNHDA, CDR2 SQIVND (reference sequence). Trimming cost V 4 bases and J 12 bases; bases outside gene matches: 9. This CDR3 is built from 13 residues. Here the CDR3 DNA reads TGTGCCAGTAGTACCGGACTAGAGGTGGGGCAGTTCTTC. This translates into CASSTGLEVGQFF.

The V and J genes are TRBV15 and TRBJ1-1; 10 nucleotides align to TRBD1. CDR3 length equals 16 residues. The V gene's germline CDR1 is LNHNV and CDR2 YYDKDF (reference sequence). Losses at the gene ends were 2 bases for V and 6 bases for J; bases not matched to a gene: 9. For the CDR3, the DNA is TGTGCCACCAGCAGATTCCGGGACAGGGGATCGTCTGAAGCTTTCTTT. Its protein is CATSRFRDRGSSEAFF.

The V and J genes are TRBV5-4 and TRBJ2-6; D unclear. The V and J ends lost 1 base and 4 bases respectively, with 3 bases between them. CDR3 length: 13 residues. From germline, CDR1 is SGHNT and CDR2 YYREEE (reference sequence). The chain's CDR3 is CASSLRGANVLTF. The CDR3, as DNA: TGTGCCAGCAGCTTGAGGGGGGCCAACGTCCTGACTTTC.

The chain carries TRBV5-1 and TRBJ2-7; D may match TRBD1 or TRBD2 (5 bases each). Deletions cut 0 bases from V and 3 bases from J, with 10 bases between. CDR3 length: 14 amino acids. The germline CDR1 and CDR2 sequences are SGHRS and YFSETQ. The CDR3 protein is CASSLVGTNYEQYF. The CDR3 region has the DNA TGCGCCAGCAGCTTGGTAGGGACCAACTACGAGCAGTACTTC.

CDR3: CSVEGQNTDTQYF. The CDR3 DNA follows: TGCAGCGTTGAGGGGCAGAACACAGATACGCAGTATTTT. The chain links TRBV29-1 to TRBJ2-3, with D perhaps matching TRBD1 (5 bases). In germline, CDR1 is SQVTM, CDR2 ANQGSEA. V was clipped by 3 bases and J by 2 bases, with 9 bases between them. This CDR3 region has 13 residues.

This chain uses TRBV19 with TRBJ2-7; no clear D gene. V lost 5 bases, J lost 3 bases, and 11 bases lay in between. Germline V gives CDR1 LNHDA, CDR2 SQIVND (reference sequence). This CDR3 spans 13 amino acids. The CDR3 DNA reads TGTGCCAGTAGTGGGCAAGGGAACTACGAGCAGTACTTC. This gives the protein CASSGQGNYEQYF.

About this clone itself: The sample has other DNA sequences that encode this CDR3 too. V gene TRBV5-1 combines with J gene TRBJ2-7; 15 bases map to TRBD2. CDR3 length equals 17 residues. The V gene end was trimmed by 4 bases and the J gene end by 3 bases; junction bases not matched to a gene: 8. Looked up from germline, CDR1 is SGHRS and CDR2 is YFSETQ. This CDR3 is CASSTGTSGRSVYEQYF. The CDR3 DNA follows: TGCGCCAGCAGCACGGGGACTAGCGGGAGGTCTGTCTACGAGCAGTACTTC.

This chain links TRBV4-1 with TRBJ2-1; no reliable D call. CDR3 length: 16 residues. Trimming took 1 base from V and 1 from J, leaving 11 bases between them. The V gene's germline CDR1 is MGHRA and CDR2 YSYEKL. The CDR3 DNA reads TGCGCCAGCAGCCAAGTTAATTTAGTATCCTACAATGAGCAGTTCTTC. It specifies CASSQVNLVSYNEQFF.